These 24 T cell receptor beta chains originate from one sample sequenced in a study of blood T cell repertoires in COVID-19. Profiling relied on immunoSEQ multiplex PCR, and the TCRdb table lists in-frame clones only, not all of them. The sample has over 85,000 clones; 70% to 90% are singletons. Sequencing was performed on peripheral blood. The receptors derive from a man in his fifties or sixties with acute or convalescent COVID-19.

The chain carries TRBV30 and TRBJ1-3; a weak D match, TRBD1 (6 bases). Germline V CDR1 and CDR2: GTSNPN, SVGIG (reference sequence). The CDR3 loop spans 14 amino acids. Trimming removed 5 bases from V and 0 bases from J, with 11 bases in between. The CDR3 bases are TGTGCCTGGGACACAGGGCTCTCTGGAAACACCATATATTTT. This codes for CAWDTGLSGNTIYF.

This sequence joins TRBV6-1 and TRBJ2-7; tentative D call: TRBD2 (6 bases). The V and J ends lost 2 bases and 1 base respectively, with 15 bases between them. The CDR3 totals 16 residues. From germline, CDR1 is MNHNS and CDR2 SASEGT. The CDR3 sequence: CASSERGASGSYEQYF. The CDR3, as DNA: TGTGCCAGCAGTGAACGCGGGGCCTCGGGATCCTACGAGCAGTACTTC.

V usage is TRBV28 and J usage is TRBJ2-7, with 9 bases identical to TRBD2. The CDR3 is 17 residues long. The V segment lost 5 bases and the J segment 1 base; nucleotides outside the gene matches: 12. CDR1 is MDHEN, CDR2 SYDVKM, per germline. CDR3 region: CASSLTSGIAGSYEQYF. The CDR3 DNA reads as TGTGCCAGCAGTCTGACTAGCGGTATCGCTGGGTCCTACGAGCAGTACTTC.

The gene calls are TRBV7-9 and TRBJ1-1, with 8 positions matching TRBD1. The germline gives CDR1 SEHNR, CDR2 FQNEAQ (reference sequence). The CDR3 length is 16 residues. Unmatched junction bases numbered 7, after V lost 3 bases and J lost 1 base. The CDR3 coding sequence is TGTGCCAGCAGCTTTTTCCCGGGACAGGAGAACACTGAAGCTTTCTTT. Its translation: CASSFFPGQENTEAFF.

This rearrangement joins TRBV7-2 to TRBJ2-7, with TRBD2 matching 8 bases. V lost 3 bases to trimming and J lost 2 bases; unmatched junction nucleotides: 6. Germline V CDR1 and CDR2: SGHTA, FQGNSA. The CDR3 runs 15 residues. The DNA for the CDR3 is TGTGCCAGCAGCTTGTTCTTAGCGGGGACCTACGAGCAGTACTTC. Protein sequence: CASSLFLAGTYEQYF.

CDR3 DNA sequence: TGTGCCAGCAGGGGGGGAGGCAATGAGCAGTTCTTC. Protein product: CASRGGGNEQFF. This chain links TRBV6-4 with TRBJ2-1; possibly TRBD2 for D (6 bases). This CDR3 is built from 12 residues. Trimming stripped 6 bases from V and 6 bases from J, with 9 bases between. Germline CDR1 MRHNA, CDR2 SNTAGT.

V is TRBV2 and J is TRBJ1-6; 9 positions agree with TRBD1. The CDR3 has 14 amino acids. V shed 2 bases and J 11 bases; nucleotides not matched to a gene: 4. CDR1 and CDR2 (germline): SNHLY, FYNNEI. The CDR3 DNA is TGTGCCAGCAGTGAATGGGACAGGGAAGCACCCCTCCACTTT. This codes for CASSEWDREAPLHF.

The sample holds a few counts of this clone. The chain combines TRBV4-2 with TRBJ1-1; the D is unclear. V lost 0 bases and J 0 bases, leaving 14 bases between the germline ends. The CDR3 extends over 17 amino acids. Germline-derived CDR1 and CDR2 are LGHNA and YNFKEQ. The CDR3 DNA sequence: TGTGCCAGCAGCCAAGATACCGGACTACTAATGAACACTGAAGCTTTCTTT. Translated: CASSQDTGLLMNTEAFF.

The chain has TRBV18 and TRBJ2-7; D is unresolved. The CDR3 length is 12 residues. The V end was cut by 1 base, the J end by 6 bases, with 7 bases between. Germline V CDR1 and CDR2: KGHSH, LQKENI. The CDR3 loop is CASSPQQSEQYF. The CDR3 DNA is TGTGCCAGCTCACCACAACAGAGCGAGCAGTACTTC.

The chain links TRBV6-2 or TRBV6-3 to TRBJ1-1, with D perhaps TRBD1 (6 bases). There are 16 residues in the CDR3. V lost 2 bases and J lost 1, with 14 bases in between. Germline assignment: CDR1 MNHEY and CDR2 SVGEGT. DNA of the CDR3: TGTGCCAGCAGTTACGAGGGTTGGGACAAGAACACTGAAGCTTTCTTT. Amino acid sequence: CASSYEGWDKNTEAFF.

This clone came up a few times. The chain has TRBV11-2 and TRBJ1-2; TRBD1 is a possible D gene (6 bases). The CDR3 is 12 residues long. V lost 2 bases to trimming and J lost 12 bases, with 13 bases between them. Per the germline V gene, CDR1 is SGHAT and CDR2 is FQNNGV. The CDR3 loop reads CASSLSDSFHTF. CDR3 DNA: TGTGCCAGCAGCTTATCGGACAGTTTCCACACCTTC.

This clone came up once. This chain connects TRBV5-6 to TRBJ1-1, with 8 bases identical to TRBD1. Trimming at V came to 4 bases and at J to 5 bases, leaving 4 bases not matched to a gene. CDR3 size: 13 residues. Looked up from germline, CDR1 is SGHDT and CDR2 is YYEEEE. The CDR3 nucleotides are TGTGCCAGCAGCGGACAGGGTGGAACTGAAGCTTTCTTT. Its translation: CASSGQGGTEAFF.

This clone showed up just a few times. The V gene is TRBV3-1 (or the pseudogene TRBV3-2), the J gene TRBJ1-1; TRBD1 aligns across 10 bases. CDR1 is LGHDT and CDR2 is YNNKEL in the germline V gene (reference sequence). This CDR3 comprises 14 residues. V dropped 5 bases and J dropped 3; count of bases not matched to a gene: 3. In DNA, the CDR3 is TGTGCCAGCAGCAAGACAGGGGGCTACACTGAAGCTTTCTTT. Amino acids: CASSKTGGYTEAFF.

CDR3: CASSLDMETQYF. CDR3 DNA sequence: TGTGCCAGCAGCTTAGATATGGAGACCCAGTACTTC. The chain recombines TRBV11-2 with TRBJ2-5; the D is unclear. The germline V gene encodes CDR1 SGHAT and CDR2 FQNNGV. V gave up 0 bases and J gave up 5 bases, with 4 bases separating them. CDR3 length: 12 residues.

This rearrangement joins TRBV6-5 to TRBJ1-6; D remains unclear. The CDR3 sequence is 16 residues long. V lost 0 bases and J 6 bases, leaving 12 bases between the germline ends. Germline V gives CDR1 MNHEY, CDR2 SVGAGI. The CDR3 DNA sequence: TGTGCCAGCAGTTACTCCGACTCCGCGGGTAATTCACCCCTCCACTTT. This sequence encodes CASSYSDSAGNSPLHF.

V gene TRBV7-8 combines with J gene TRBJ2-2; 7 nucleotides align to TRBD2. In germline, CDR1 is SGHVS, CDR2 FQNEAQ. Trimming at V came to 3 bases and at J to 7 bases, leaving 14 bases not matched to a gene. The CDR3 sequence is 17 residues long. The DNA for the CDR3 is TGTGCCAGCAGCTTGAGTATGGGAGGGGTTGAGATCGGGGAGCTGTTTTTT. Translated, it gives CASSLSMGGVEIGELFF.

V gene TRBV24-1 combines with J gene TRBJ2-5; 12 nucleotides line up with TRBD2. This CDR3 region has 16 residues. V shed 4 bases and J 3 bases; nucleotides not matched to a gene: 5. CDR1 KGHDR and CDR2 SFDVKD come from the germline V gene. For the CDR3, the DNA is TGTGCCACCAGTGACTGGACTAGCGGGATCAAAGAGACCCAGTACTTC. This encodes CATSDWTSGIKETQYF.

The V and J genes are TRBV28 and TRBJ2-3; 10 nucleotides match TRBD2. Trimming cost V 2 bases and J 0 bases; bases outside gene matches: 8. The CDR3 has 18 amino acids. Germline V CDR1 and CDR2: MDHEN, SYDVKM. The CDR3 nucleotides are TGTGCCAGCAGTTTAGTAGGACTAGCGGACCTAAGCACAGATACGCAGTATTTT. It specifies CASSLVGLADLSTDTQYF.

Many counts were recorded for this clone. The chain has TRBV6-2 or TRBV6-3 and TRBJ1-1; D gene ambiguous. Per germline, CDR1 MNHEY and CDR2 SVGEGT. CDR3 length equals 13 residues. V dropped 6 bases and J dropped 11 bases, with 19 bases sitting between them. CDR3 sequence (DNA): TGTGCCAGCAGCGATGAGAATTCCCTTCGGGCTTTCTTT. Its translation: CASSDENSLRAFF.

This rearrangement joins TRBV6-5 to TRBJ1-6; 8 nucleotides agree with TRBD1. Unmatched junction bases numbered 5, after V lost 4 bases and J lost 9 bases. Per germline, CDR1 MNHEY and CDR2 SVGAGI. The CDR3 sequence is 14 residues long. CDR3 sequence: CASSSGQVTSPLHF. In DNA form, the CDR3 reads TGTGCCAGCAGTTCGGGACAGGTCACTTCACCCCTCCACTTT.

This clone showed up just once. The chain links TRBV28 to TRBJ2-1; D ambiguous. There are 11 residues in the CDR3. CDR1 MDHEN and CDR2 SYDVKM come from the germline V gene. Trimming cost V 7 bases and J 10 bases, with 11 bases left between them. This CDR3 is CASKQVGEQFF. CDR3 in DNA: TGTGCCAGCAAGCAGGTCGGCGAGCAGTTCTTC.

This chain joins TRBV3-1 (or the pseudogene TRBV3-2) and TRBJ2-2; D is possibly TRBD1 (5 bases). In germline, CDR1 is LGHDT, CDR2 YNNKEL (reference sequence). This CDR3 comprises 17 residues. The V end was cut by 0 bases, the J end by 0 bases, with 11 bases between. Written as DNA, the CDR3 is TGTGCCAGCAGCCAAGAGTTCGAGACAGCGAACACCGGGGAGCTGTTTTTT. It specifies CASSQEFETANTGELFF.

The rearrangement joins TRBV29-1 to TRBJ1-1; no clear D. This CDR3 has 13 amino acids. Trimming removed 4 bases at V and 1 base at J, with 10 bases between. The germline gives CDR1 SQVTM, CDR2 ANQGSEA. CDR3 sequence reads: CSVGSSSNTEAFF. In DNA form, the CDR3 reads TGCAGCGTTGGGAGCTCATCGAACACTGAAGCTTTCTTT.

This clone was counted a single time. The chain employs TRBV5-1 and TRBJ1-6; TRBD1 might be the D (5 bases). This CDR3 spans 14 amino acids. From germline, CDR1 is SGHRS and CDR2 YFSETQ. V dropped 7 bases and J dropped 5 bases, with 13 bases sitting between them. For the CDR3, the DNA is TGCGCCAGCGCTCCCGGGACTGATAATTCACCCCTCCACTTT. This codes for CASAPGTDNSPLHF.